This TCR beta chain emerged from a study of shared clonotypes between healthy human individuals. CDR3 length: 16 residues. With V trimmed by 6 bases and J by 0 bases, 9 bases remained unmatched. Per germline, CDR1 SNHLY and CDR2 FYNNEI. By share, this clone counts as medium-sized. Profiled with immunoSEQ multiplex PCR; TCRdb holds only in-frame clones, not every one. Among about 110,000 clones listed, around 68% were seen once. The rearrangement joins TRBV2 to TRBJ2-7; 9 bases line up with TRBD1. This TCR was sampled from a woman younger than 45 in good health. Sequencing was done on a sample of memory CD8+ T cells sorted from blood. Stated subset: CD45RO+ cells pooled with CCR7-negative TemRA cells. Here the CDR3 DNA reads TGTGCCAGCAGCCCTCCCGGACAGGGGAGCTCCTACGAGCAGTACTTC. Protein sequence: CASSPPGQGSSYEQYF. The full variable domain, its missing parts supplied by reference TRBV2 and TRBJ2-7, is EPEVTQTPSHQVTQMGQEVILRCVPISNHLYFYWYRQILGQKVEFLVSFYNNEISEKSEIFDDQFSVERPDGSNFTLKIRSTKLEDSAMYFCASSPPGQGSSYEQYFGPGTRLTVT.